These 32 T cell receptor beta chains came from one sample sequenced in a study of PD-1 blockade in classical Hodgkin lymphoma. Sequencing used immunoSEQ multiplex PCR; TCRdb keeps in-frame clones, though not all of them. This table has 70,000 or so clones, over 85% appearing once. Time point given: newly diagnosed, previously untreated cHL patient sample. Sequenced: peripheral blood mononuclear cells (PBMCs). The receptors shown here come from a human donor with classical Hodgkin lymphoma.

The chain carries TRBV19 and TRBJ2-3; tentative D call: TRBD2 (6 bases). V lost 7 bases and J 5 bases, leaving 16 bases between the germline ends. CDR3 length: 14 amino acids. From germline, CDR1 is LNHDA and CDR2 SQIVND (reference sequence). This CDR3 is CASTRTLGGDTQYF. DNA for the CDR3: TGTGCCAGTACCCGGACTCTCGGGGGAGATACGCAGTATTTT.

This chain links TRBV28 with TRBJ2-7; TRBD1 is a possible D gene (6 bases). The CDR3 contains 14 residues. The germline gives CDR1 MDHEN, CDR2 SYDVKM. The V end was cut by 4 bases, the J end by 6 bases, with 16 bases between. Here the CDR3 reads CASSSIGQFSEQYF. CDR3 bases: TGTGCCAGCAGTTCCATCGGACAGTTTAGCGAGCAGTACTTC.

This chain links TRBV9 with TRBJ2-7, with TRBD1 identical over 11 bases. Unmatched junction bases numbered 7, after V lost 0 bases and J lost 5 bases. The CDR3 has 16 amino acids. Per the germline V gene, CDR1 is SGDLS and CDR2 is YYNGEE. The CDR3 reads CASSVGEGQGGHEQYF. DNA for the CDR3: TGTGCCAGCAGCGTAGGCGAGGGACAGGGGGGTCACGAGCAGTACTTC.

This chain joins TRBV2 and TRBJ2-3, with 11 bases fitting TRBD2. V lost 7 bases, J lost 2 bases, and 8 bases stayed unmatched. Per germline, CDR1 SNHLY and CDR2 FYNNEI. The CDR3 is 16 residues long. CDR3 protein: CASTQLAGALTDTQYF. In DNA form, the CDR3 reads TGTGCCAGCACCCAACTAGCGGGGGCCCTCACAGATACGCAGTATTTT.

This chain connects TRBV18 to TRBJ2-7; D uncertain. Germline V CDR1 and CDR2: KGHSH, LQKENI. This CDR3 is 12 amino acids long. V lost 8 bases and J lost 2, with 10 bases in between. CDR3 DNA: TGTGCCAGCACGACTGGGACCTACGAGCAGTACTTC. Encoded protein: CASTTGTYEQYF.

The rearrangement joins TRBV9 to TRBJ2-1; D not resolved. CDR1 is SGDLS, CDR2 YYNGEE, per germline. This CDR3 has 15 residues. The V and J ends lost 0 bases and 5 bases respectively, with 12 bases between them. This chain's CDR3 is CASSVEPVRNNEQFF. The DNA for the CDR3 is TGTGCCAGCAGCGTAGAACCCGTGAGGAACAATGAGCAGTTCTTC.

This chain connects TRBV10-2 to TRBJ1-1; no definite D call. The CDR3 runs 13 residues. The ends were cut back, 4 bases at V and 6 bases at J, with 12 bases in the middle. The germline V gene has CDR1 WSHSY and CDR2 SAAADI. The CDR3 DNA reads TGCGCCAGCAGTGGGGGAGGTCGGGCTGAAGCTTTCTTT. It translates to CASSGGGRAEAFF.

This chain joins TRBV7-6 and TRBJ1-5; unclear D gene. Germline V gene sequence: CDR1 SGHVS, CDR2 FNYEAQ. Trimming left V 4 bases short and J 6 bases short, with 13 bases between. The length of the CDR3 is 14 residues. The CDR3 sequence is CASSSTFAGQPQHF. Written as DNA, the CDR3 is TGTGCCAGCAGCTCTACTTTCGCGGGTCAGCCCCAGCATTTT.

This CDR3 is CASSLAGIGYGYTF. CDR3 in DNA: TGTGCCAGCAGCTTAGCAGGTATAGGCTATGGCTACACCTTC. The chain joins TRBV7-2 to TRBJ1-2; D gene uncertain. V lost 0 bases to trimming and J lost 4 bases, with 9 bases between them. The CDR3 has 14 residues. Germline CDR1 SGHTA, CDR2 FQGNSA.

The chain has TRBV4-3 and TRBJ2-1; D uncertain. The CDR3 is 13 amino acids. Germline assignment: CDR1 LGHNA and CDR2 YSLEER. Trimming cost V 0 bases and J 7 bases, with 7 bases left between them. The CDR3 here is CASSQEGLNEQFF. Here the CDR3 DNA reads TGCGCCAGCAGCCAAGAGGGCTTGAATGAGCAGTTCTTC.

This rearrangement joins TRBV2 to TRBJ1-4; 11 bases agree with TRBD1. This CDR3 contains 13 residues. Germline V gene sequence: CDR1 SNHLY, CDR2 FYNNEI. With V trimmed by 11 bases and J by 6 bases, 5 bases remained unmatched. DNA of the CDR3: TGTGCCGACCGGGACAGGGGGGATGAAAAACTGTTTTTT. It specifies CADRDRGDEKLFF.

The genes are TRBV19 and TRBJ2-3, with D possibly TRBD1 on 6 matching bases. The ends were cut back, 4 bases at V and 7 bases at J, with 12 bases in the middle. CDR3 length equals 13 residues. Germline loops: CDR1 LNHDA, CDR2 SQIVND (reference sequence). The CDR3, as DNA: TGTGCCAGTAGTACCGGGACACTTAATACGCAGTATTTT. This translates into CASSTGTLNTQYF. Filled out from reference TRBV19 and TRBJ2-3, the complete variable domain reads DGGITQSPKYLFRKEGQNVTLSCEQNLNHDAMYWYRQDPGQGLRLIYYSQIVNDFQKGDIAEGYSVSREKKESFPLTVTSAQKNPTAFYLCASSTGTLNTQYFGPGTRLTVL.

CDR3 region: CASSFQGREGETQYF. In DNA, the CDR3 is TGTGCCAGCAGTTTTCAGGGGAGGGAAGGAGAGACCCAGTACTTC. V gene TRBV27 combines with J gene TRBJ2-5; TRBD2 might be the D (7 bases). V dropped 3 bases and J dropped 4 bases, with 15 bases sitting between them. CDR1 and CDR2 (germline): MNHEY, SMNVEV (reference sequence). CDR3 size: 15 residues.

The CDR3 loop reads CASSFSGANVLTF. CDR3 bases: TGTGCCAGCAGCTTCTCCGGGGCCAACGTCCTGACTTTC. The rearrangement uses TRBV5-4 and TRBJ2-6; D is unclear. Deletions cut 2 bases from V and 4 bases from J, with 4 bases between. The CDR3 consists of 13 residues. Germline V gene sequence: CDR1 SGHNT, CDR2 YYREEE (reference sequence).

The count of this clone is one. The rearrangement uses TRBV5-6 and TRBJ1-1, with TRBD1 matching 9 bases. V lost 5 bases, J lost 0 bases, and 2 bases stayed unmatched. The CDR3 totals 14 residues. Germline V gene sequence: CDR1 SGHDT, CDR2 YYEEEE. The CDR3 protein is CASRDRGLNTEAFF. In nucleotides, the CDR3 is TGTGCCAGCAGGGACAGGGGATTGAACACTGAAGCTTTCTTT.

CDR3 DNA sequence: TGTGCCAGCAGTTTTGAGGCGCGACCTTCCTACGAGCAGTACTTC. Its protein product is CASSFEARPSYEQYF. The chain has TRBV27 and TRBJ2-7; the D is unclear. V was cut by 3 bases and J by 1 base, with 13 bases left in between. Germline CDR1 and CDR2: MNHEY and SMNVEV (reference sequence). The CDR3 has 15 residues.

This clone came up a few times. The chain uses TRBV29-1 and TRBJ2-2; 10 bases align to TRBD1. Germline assignment: CDR1 SQVTM and CDR2 ANQGSEA. The V gene end was trimmed by 5 bases and the J gene end by 4 bases; junction bases not matched to a gene: 7. This CDR3 is 15 amino acids long. This CDR3 is CSVSRQGATTGELFF. The CDR3, as DNA: TGCAGCGTTTCCCGACAGGGGGCTACCACCGGGGAGCTGTTTTTT.

The chain recombines TRBV28 with TRBJ2-6; no reliable D call. V was clipped by 9 bases and J by 1 base, with 7 bases between them. CDR1 and CDR2 (germline): MDHEN, SYDVKM. The CDR3 is made up of 13 amino acids. The CDR3: CARHGSGANVLTF. For the CDR3, the DNA is TGTGCCAGGCATGGGTCTGGGGCCAACGTCCTGACTTTC. Full variable domain (outside the CDR3, taken from reference TRBV28 and TRBJ2-6): DVKVTQSSRYLVKRTGEKVFLECVQDMDHENMFWYRQDPGLGLRLIYFSYDVKMKEKGDIPEGYSVSREKKERFSLILESASTNQTSMYLCARHGSGANVLTFGAGSRLTVL.

This sequence joins TRBV2 and TRBJ1-5; D gene ambiguous. Germline lookup yields CDR1 SNHLY and CDR2 FYNNEI. V lost 3 bases, J lost 7 bases, and 13 bases lay in between. The CDR3 has 14 amino acids. CDR3 DNA sequence: TGTGCCAGCAGTGAGGCGAGGGTGTTGCAGCCCCAGCATTTT. Translation gives CASSEARVLQPQHF.

The V call is TRBV7-9, the J call TRBJ1-5; possible D gene TRBD1, 6 bases. The CDR3 is 15 amino acids. Germline CDR1 SEHNR, CDR2 FQNEAQ (reference sequence). The germline V and J ends were trimmed by 4 bases and 3 bases, with 13 bases remaining between them. CDR3 loop: CASSSQQGFNQPQHF. The CDR3 bases are TGTGCCAGCAGCTCACAACAGGGATTCAATCAGCCCCAGCATTTT.

V is TRBV29-1 and J is TRBJ2-1; D remains unclear. The CDR3 covers 14 residues. Germline CDR1 SQVTM, CDR2 ANQGSEA. V gave up 4 bases and J gave up 1 base, with 11 bases separating them. CDR3 residues: CSVVVGVSYNEQFF. For the CDR3, the DNA is TGCAGCGTTGTGGTTGGGGTTTCCTACAATGAGCAGTTCTTC.

The chain has TRBV5-6 and TRBJ1-5; possibly TRBD1 for D (6 bases). Looked up from germline, CDR1 is SGHDT and CDR2 is YYEEEE. V dropped 1 base and J dropped 4 bases, with 12 bases sitting between them. There are 15 residues in the CDR3. CDR3 sequence (DNA): TGTGCCAGCAGCTTGTCCGGACAGCCTAATCAGCCCCAGCATTTT. Translating it yields CASSLSGQPNQPQHF.

The chain employs TRBV6-1 and TRBJ1-2; D not resolved. Trimming took off 2 bases at V and 13 bases at J, with 14 bases between the two ends. The germline V gene has CDR1 MNHNS and CDR2 SASEGT. The CDR3 extends over 12 amino acids. As DNA, the CDR3 is TGTGCCAGCAGTGAACTGACGGGAGAATCCACCTTC. Translation gives CASSELTGESTF.

V is TRBV25-1 and J is TRBJ1-2, with 8 nucleotides matching TRBD1. The CDR3 loop spans 14 amino acids. The V and J ends lost 6 bases and 4 bases, in that order; junction bases with no gene match: 7. Per germline, CDR1 MGHDK and CDR2 SYGVNS. The CDR3, as DNA: TGTGCCAGCAGATCAACCGGGACAGGCTATGGCTACACCTTC. It codes for CASRSTGTGYGYTF.

The chain uses TRBV6-6 and TRBJ1-5; TRBD1 matches at 11 bases. Unmatched junction bases numbered 8, after V lost 4 bases and J lost 6 bases. This CDR3 region has 16 residues. The germline V gene has CDR1 MNHNY and CDR2 SVGAGI (reference sequence). The CDR3 sequence: CASSFPGQGASQPQHF. In nucleotides, the CDR3 is TGTGCCAGCAGTTTTCCTGGACAGGGGGCCTCTCAGCCCCAGCATTTT.

The chain employs TRBV5-6 and TRBJ2-7; D remains unclear. In germline, CDR1 is SGHDT, CDR2 YYEEEE. This CDR3 is built from 15 residues. The V gene lost 2 bases and the J gene lost 3 bases, with 15 bases spanning the gap. CDR3 nucleotides: TGTGCCAGCAGCTTTGGCCCCAGAGAAGACTACGAGCAGTACTTC. Translation: CASSFGPREDYEQYF.

This chain links TRBV7-7 with TRBJ2-5; D not resolved. V dropped 2 bases and J dropped 3 bases, with 10 bases sitting between them. The CDR3 has 14 amino acids. CDR1 is SSHAT, CDR2 FNYEAQ, per germline (reference sequence). CDR3 DNA sequence: TGTGCCAGCAGCTTATTGTCGGTGAAAGAGACCCAGTACTTC. Translating it yields CASSLLSVKETQYF.

The J gene is TRBJ1-4, the V gene TRBV7-2; 7 bases fit TRBD1. V gave up 4 bases and J gave up 4 bases; unmatched junction bases: 6. This CDR3 has 15 residues. Germline V gene sequence: CDR1 SGHTA, CDR2 FQGNSA. The CDR3 sequence: CASSYGTDINEKLFF. The CDR3 bases are TGTGCCAGCAGCTACGGGACAGACATTAATGAAAAACTGTTTTTT.

The chain employs TRBV7-2 and TRBJ2-3; 8 positions match TRBD2. From germline, CDR1 is SGHTA and CDR2 FQGNSA. The V segment lost 1 base and the J segment 2 bases; nucleotides outside the gene matches: 5. The CDR3 is 16 residues long. CDR3 loop: CASSLGSGKATDTQYF. DNA for the CDR3: TGTGCCAGCAGCTTAGGTAGCGGGAAAGCCACAGATACGCAGTATTTT.

The chain uses TRBV9 and TRBJ2-2; tentatively, D is TRBD1 or TRBD2 (6 bases each). The CDR3 sequence is 13 residues long. V lost 5 bases to trimming and J lost 3 bases, with 8 bases between them. Germline loops: CDR1 SGDLS, CDR2 YYNGEE. The CDR3 loop reads CASRGGHTGELFF. The CDR3, as DNA: TGTGCCAGCAGAGGGGGGCACACCGGGGAGCTGTTTTTT.

This chain's CDR3 is CASSDRYGYTF. DNA for the CDR3: TGTGCCAGCAGTGACCGCTATGGCTACACCTTC. J is TRBJ1-2 and V is TRBV27, with no clear D. Germline V gene lookup returns CDR1 MNHEY and CDR2 SMNVEV (reference sequence). The germline V and J ends were trimmed by 5 bases and 4 bases, with 5 bases remaining between them. The CDR3 is 11 residues long.

The V and J genes are TRBV2 and TRBJ1-2, with TRBD1 matching 9 bases. The germline CDR1 and CDR2 sequences are SNHLY and FYNNEI. This CDR3 is built from 14 residues. V gave up 7 bases and J gave up 8 bases; unmatched junction bases: 11. CDR3: CASTRDRERNGYTF. In nucleotides, the CDR3 is TGTGCCAGCACGCGGGACAGGGAGAGGAACGGCTACACCTTC.